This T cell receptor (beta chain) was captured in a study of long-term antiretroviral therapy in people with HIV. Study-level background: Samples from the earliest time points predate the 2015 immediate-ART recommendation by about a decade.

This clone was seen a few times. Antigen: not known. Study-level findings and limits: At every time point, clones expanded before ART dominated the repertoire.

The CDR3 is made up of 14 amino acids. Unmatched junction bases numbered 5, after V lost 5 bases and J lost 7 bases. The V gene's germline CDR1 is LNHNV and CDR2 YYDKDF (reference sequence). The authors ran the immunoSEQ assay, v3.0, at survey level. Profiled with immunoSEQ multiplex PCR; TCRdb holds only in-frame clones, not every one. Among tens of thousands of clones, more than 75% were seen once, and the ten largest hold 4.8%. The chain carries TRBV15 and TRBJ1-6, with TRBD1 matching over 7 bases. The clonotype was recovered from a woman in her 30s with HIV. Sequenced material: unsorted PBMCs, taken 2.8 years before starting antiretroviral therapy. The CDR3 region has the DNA TGTGCCACCAGCCAGAACAGGGGCAATTCACCCCTCCACTTT. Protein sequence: CATSQNRGNSPLHF.